A selection of T cell receptor beta chains follows, all from one sample in a study of blood T cells in healthy people across ages. TCRdb called the 5' RACE reads again in MiXCR, with one record for every CDR3 protein. The top ten clones hold 9.4% of a sample with hundreds of thousands of distinct CDR3 sequences, 20% to 30% of them seen once. These data also featured in a second study, about T cells of mothers and their children.

The sample comprised blood. Receptor source: a boy younger than 18 in good health. CDR3s include the opening cysteine and the closing phenylalanine or tryptophan. The D gene is left open where the match is weak. Expanded clones get a size class; other rows say once, few or many, or leave the size out.

v_call	clone_size	j_call	d_call	cdr3_aa	cdr3_nt
TRBV7-9	-	TRBJ2-3	TRBD1	CASSPWDRLTDTQYF	TGTGCCAGCAGCCCCTGGGACAGACTCACAGATACGCAGTATTTT
TRBV7-3	-	TRBJ2-2	-	CASSLRDAGELFF	TGTGCCAGCAGCTTAAGGGATGCCGGGGAGCTGTTTTTT
TRBV6-2/TRBV6-3	few	TRBJ2-6	-	CASRGLSGANVLTF	TGTGCCAGCAGAGGACTCTCTGGGGCCAACGTCCTGACTTTC
TRBV7-2	few	TRBJ2-5	TRBD2	CASSLNRGGETQYF	TGTGCCAGCAGCTTAAATCGGGGAGGGGAGACCCAGTACTTC
TRBV4-3	many	TRBJ1-2	-	CASSRTQGRLEGYTF	TGCGCCAGCAGCCGAACCCAGGGAAGGTTGGAAGGCTACACCTTC
TRBV19	-	TRBJ1-5	-	CASSIVQSNQPQHF	TGTGCCAGTAGTATAGTGCAAAGCAATCAGCCCCAGCATTTT
TRBV27	-	TRBJ1-6	-	CASSGGNVYNSPLHF	TGTGCCTCCTCCGGCGGGAACGTCTATAATTCACCCCTCCACTTT
TRBV29-1	-	TRBJ2-5	TRBD2	CSVARGEETQYF	TGCAGCGTCGCCCGGGGGGAAGAGACCCAGTACTTC
TRBV15	-	TRBJ2-7	-	CATSRDLATATHEQYF	TGTGCCACCAGCAGAGATCTTGCGACAGCGACACACGAGCAGTACTTC
TRBV20-1	-	TRBJ2-1	TRBD1	CNALGQGSGNEQFF	TGCAATGCTTTGGGACAGGGGTCGGGGAATGAGCAGTTCTTC
TRBV27	few	TRBJ2-7	TRBD2	CASSPGTSSYYEQYF	TGTGCCAGCAGTCCCGGGACTAGTTCGTACTACGAGCAGTACTTC
TRBV18	-	TRBJ2-7	-	CASSPTGEGQGEQYF	TGTGCCAGCTCACCTACAGGGGAGGGTCAAGGGGAGCAGTACTTC
TRBV5-1	few	TRBJ2-1	-	CASSLEAFTSKQFF	TGCGCCAGCAGCTTGGAGGCCTTCACCTCAAAGCAGTTCTTC
TRBV28	-	TRBJ2-7	-	CASSETDYQTYEQYF	TGTGCCAGCAGTGAGACAGACTACCAGACCTACGAGCAGTACTTC
TRBV27	-	TRBJ2-7	TRBD1	CANRRPGTGGDEQYF	TGTGCCAACAGGAGGCCCGGGACAGGGGGCGACGAGCAGTACTTC
TRBV6-2/TRBV6-3	few	TRBJ2-7	-	CASSYGLRLGSYEQYF	TGTGCCAGCAGTTACGGTTTGCGGCTCGGTTCCTACGAGCAGTACTTC
TRBV28	-	TRBJ2-7	-	CASSPLSPKSSYEQYF	TGTGCCAGCAGTCCCCTCTCACCAAAGAGCTCCTACGAGCAGTACTTC
TRBV7-9	few	TRBJ2-5	-	CASSPETPGSGETQYF	TGTGCCAGCAGCCCCGAGACCCCAGGGAGCGGGGAGACCCAGTACTTC
TRBV7-6	-	TRBJ2-1	TRBD1	CASSWPGTGESEQFF	TGTGCCAGCAGCTGGCCCGGGACAGGGGAAAGTGAGCAGTTCTTC
TRBV2	-	TRBJ2-7	-	CASIGPLHEQYF	TGTGCCAGCATCGGACCACTCCACGAGCAGTACTTC
TRBV20-1	-	TRBJ1-1	-	CSASASNTEAFF	TGCAGTGCTAGCGCCTCGAACACTGAAGCTTTCTTT
TRBV5-1	few	TRBJ2-5	-	CASSLSGLEFF	TGCGCCAGCAGCTTGTCCGGACTCGAGTTCTTC
TRBV24-1	-	TRBJ2-7	TRBD1	CATSDPGQFDEQYF	TGTGCCACCAGTGACCCGGGACAGTTCGACGAGCAGTACTTC
TRBV13	-	TRBJ2-1	TRBD2	CASSLTSEVYNEQFF	TGTGCCAGCAGCTTGACTAGCGAGGTCTACAATGAGCAGTTCTTC
TRBV19	-	TRBJ2-3	-	CASSRLQYADTQYF	TGTGCCAGTAGCCGTTTACAGTATGCAGATACGCAGTATTTT
TRBV7-9	few	TRBJ1-3	-	CASSLAGDTIYF	TGTGCCAGCAGCTTGGCGGGGGACACCATATATTTT
TRBV29-1	few	TRBJ2-7	-	CSVSLIDEQYF	TGCAGCGTCTCCCTCATCGACGAGCAGTACTTC
TRBV12-3/TRBV12-4	few	TRBJ2-2	-	CASSLGGGSTGELFF	TGTGCCAGCAGTTTGGGGGGGGGCTCCACCGGGGAGCTGTTTTTT
TRBV13	-	TRBJ2-1	TRBD1	CASSLDRVGQFF	TGTGCCAGCAGCTTGGACAGGGTGGGACAGTTCTTC
TRBV4-3	once	TRBJ1-6	-	CASSQVEGIPYNSPLHF	TGCGCCAGCAGCCAAGTAGAGGGGATCCCCTATAATTCACCCCTCCACTTT
TRBV2	-	TRBJ2-5	-	CASSRTFTQETQYF	TGTGCCAGCAGTCGGACCTTTACCCAAGAGACCCAGTACTTC
TRBV20-1	-	TRBJ2-1	-	CSPGGRNEQFF	TGCAGTCCCGGGGGCCGGAATGAGCAGTTCTTC
TRBV29-1	-	TRBJ2-4	-	CSVVELNIQYF	TGCAGCGTTGTAGAGTTAAACATTCAGTACTTC
TRBV20-1	-	TRBJ1-2	TRBD1	CSARTGEDYGYTF	TGCAGTGCTAGGACAGGGGAAGACTATGGCTACACCTTC
TRBV13	few	TRBJ2-7	TRBD2	CASSLRTSGSARSYEQYF	TGTGCCAGCAGCTTAAGGACTAGCGGGAGTGCCCGATCCTACGAGCAGTACTTC
TRBV13	-	TRBJ1-1	-	CASSVRGEAFF	TGTGCCAGCAGCGTTCGGGGAGAAGCTTTCTTT
TRBV2	-	TRBJ2-7	-	CASTLGLLSYEQYF	TGTGCCAGCACCCTTGGACTCCTTTCCTACGAGCAGTACTTC
TRBV7-2	few	TRBJ1-4	-	CASSYARTVNEKLFF	TGTGCCAGCAGCTACGCCCGGACAGTTAATGAAAAACTGTTTTTT
TRBV11-3	few	TRBJ2-4	-	CASSFGVSSLYF	TGTGCCAGCAGCTTTGGGGTTAGCTCCCTGTACTTC
TRBV5-1	-	TRBJ2-5	TRBD2	CASSWDLAGEIQETQYF	TGCGCCAGCAGCTGGGATCTTGCGGGAGAGATCCAAGAGACCCAGTACTTC
TRBV6-4	-	TRBJ2-1	-	CASSDSYLASSYNEQFF	TGTGCCAGCAGTGACTCTTATCTAGCAAGCTCCTACAATGAGCAGTTCTTC
TRBV7-3	few	TRBJ1-6	-	CASSFTANNSPLHF	TGTGCCAGCAGCTTTACAGCTAATAATTCACCCCTCCACTTT